The present entry profiles one TCR beta chain with its context. The CDR3 consists of 18 residues. Germline trimming cut 1 base from V and 0 bases from J; bases unmatched to any gene: 9. In germline, CDR1 is LGHNA, CDR2 YSLEER. For TCRbeta, the library was prepared with unique molecular identifiers. TCRdb fed the PCR reads into MiXCR, producing one record per CDR3 protein. Here the sample spans hundreds of thousands of distinct CDR3 sequences, 10% to 15% being singletons. This record comes from a study of T-cell reconstitution after alpha-beta-depleted transplantation in children. The sample consisted of PBMCs, mostly from graft donor cells, taken 360 days after TCRalphabeta/CD19-depleted stem cell transplant. This receptor was taken from a male patient younger than 18 who had a stem cell transplant for acute myeloid leukemia, so the T cells may come from the graft donor. The rearrangement links TRBV4-3 to TRBJ2-7, with 10 bases aligning to TRBD1. In DNA, the CDR3 is TGCGCCAGCAGCCAAGGGTTTACGGGACAGGGGCCCTCCTACGAGCAGTACTTC. This sequence encodes CASSQGFTGQGPSYEQYF.